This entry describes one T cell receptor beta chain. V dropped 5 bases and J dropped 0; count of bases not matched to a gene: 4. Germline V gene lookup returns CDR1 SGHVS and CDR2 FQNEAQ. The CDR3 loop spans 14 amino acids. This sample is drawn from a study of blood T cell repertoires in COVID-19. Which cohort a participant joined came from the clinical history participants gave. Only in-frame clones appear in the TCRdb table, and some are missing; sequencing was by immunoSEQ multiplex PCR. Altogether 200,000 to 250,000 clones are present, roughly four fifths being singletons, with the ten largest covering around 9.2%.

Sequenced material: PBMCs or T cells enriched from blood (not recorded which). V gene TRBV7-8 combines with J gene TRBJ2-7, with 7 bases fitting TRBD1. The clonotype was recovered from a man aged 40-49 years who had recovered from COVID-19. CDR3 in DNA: TGTGCCAGCAGCGCCGGACAGGACTCCTACGAGCAGTACTTC. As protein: CASSAGQDSYEQYF.